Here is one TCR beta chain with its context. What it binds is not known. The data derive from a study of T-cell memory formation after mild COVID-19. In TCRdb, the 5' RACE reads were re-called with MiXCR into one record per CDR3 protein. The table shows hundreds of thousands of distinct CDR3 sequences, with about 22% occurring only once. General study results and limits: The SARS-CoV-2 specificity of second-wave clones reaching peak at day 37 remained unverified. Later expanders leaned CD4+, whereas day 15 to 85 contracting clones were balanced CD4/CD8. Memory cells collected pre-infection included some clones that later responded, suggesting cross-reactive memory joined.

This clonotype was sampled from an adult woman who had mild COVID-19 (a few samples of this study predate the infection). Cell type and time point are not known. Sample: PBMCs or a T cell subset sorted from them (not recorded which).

CDR3 loop: CASSPGQEINYGYTF. The CDR3 DNA follows: TGTGCCAGCAGCCCGGGACAGGAGATTAACTATGGCTACACCTTC. The chain employs TRBV12-3 or TRBV12-4 and TRBJ1-2; 8 nucleotides match TRBD1. This CDR3 has 15 amino acids. After removal of 6 bases from V and 1 base from J, the junction contained 7 bases not matched to a gene.